The next 17 T cell receptor beta chains were all read from a single sample in a study of blood T cell repertoires in COVID-19. Clones were sequenced by immunoSEQ multiplex PCR, and TCRdb holds only the in-frame ones, with some missing. The sample has some 250,000 clones; about nine tenths are singletons. The sequenced sample was PBMCs or T cells enriched from blood (not recorded which). All receptors derive from a woman aged 40 to 49 with acute COVID-19.

Written as DNA, the CDR3 is TGTGCCAGCAGTTACTCGAATGGCGGTACTGAAGCTTTCTTT. Its translation: CASSYSNGGTEAFF. The rearrangement links TRBV6-5 to TRBJ1-1; D not certain. The germline V gene encodes CDR1 MNHEY and CDR2 SVGAGI. The CDR3 is 14 residues long. V gave up 0 bases and J gave up 5 bases, with 10 bases separating them.

This rearrangement joins TRBV5-1 to TRBJ2-2; 7 nucleotides line up with TRBD1. Germline V gene lookup returns CDR1 SGHRS and CDR2 YFSETQ. V lost 3 bases and J lost 0; bases outside the gene matches: 5. The CDR3 consists of 16 residues. CDR3 coding DNA: TGCGCCAGCAGCTCCTCCGGGACAGCGAACACCGGGGAGCTGTTTTTT. Protein sequence: CASSSSGTANTGELFF.

The chain carries TRBV7-9 and TRBJ2-7; TRBD2 matches 9 bases. Germline CDR1 and CDR2: SEHNR and FQNEAQ (reference sequence). The CDR3 covers 14 residues. Trimming took 3 bases from V and 5 from J; bases not matched to a gene: 5. CDR3 coding DNA: TGTGCCAGCAGCTTTGAGGGACTAGCCGACGAGCAGTACTTC. Translating gives CASSFEGLADEQYF.

V gene TRBV15 combines with J gene TRBJ1-4; 9 bases map to TRBD1. The germline V gene has CDR1 LNHNV and CDR2 YYDKDF (reference sequence). The CDR3 totals 16 residues. The J segment lost 13 bases and the V segment lost 0 bases, leaving 12 bases of the junction unmatched. The CDR3 region is CATSRDGPGTGNILFF. CDR3 in DNA: TGTGCCACCAGCAGAGACGGCCCCGGGACAGGGAACATACTGTTTTTT.

This sequence joins TRBV4-2 and TRBJ1-2, with 9 nucleotides matching TRBD1. The CDR3 totals 17 residues. Germline values: CDR1 LGHNA, CDR2 YNFKEQ. Trimming took 2 bases from V and 5 from J; bases not matched to a gene: 12. This chain's CDR3 is CASSQKERTGTGYGYTF. The DNA for the CDR3 is TGTGCCAGCAGCCAAAAGGAAAGAACCGGGACAGGGTATGGCTACACCTTC.

The rearrangement links TRBV6-2 or TRBV6-3 to TRBJ2-5, with 7 bases that match TRBD1. The CDR3 extends over 14 amino acids. V gave up 6 bases and J gave up 5 bases; unmatched junction bases: 9. Germline CDR1 MNHEY, CDR2 SVGEGT. The CDR3 sequence is CASSQTGSMETQYF. CDR3 sequence (DNA): TGTGCCAGCAGCCAGACAGGGTCGATGGAGACCCAGTACTTC.

The rearrangement links TRBV14 to TRBJ1-3; D call uncertain. V was cut by 3 bases and J by 0 bases, with 12 bases left in between. Germline V gene sequence: CDR1 SGHDN, CDR2 FVKESK. The CDR3 is 16 amino acids. Here the CDR3 reads CASSHLRPGSGNTIYF. CDR3 bases: TGTGCCAGCAGCCACCTCAGGCCTGGCTCTGGAAACACCATATATTTT. Together with reference TRBV14 and TRBJ1-3, the CDR3 gives the full variable domain: EAGVTQFPSHSVIEKGQTVTLRCDPISGHDNLYWYRRVMGKEIKFLLHFVKESKQDESGMPNNRFLAERTGGTYSTLKVQPAELEDSGVYFCASSHLRPGSGNTIYFGEGSWLTVV.

The rearrangement links TRBV9 to TRBJ1-5, with D possibly being TRBD1 (6 bases). This CDR3 spans 14 amino acids. Trimming cost V 9 bases and J 2 bases, with 15 bases left between them. Germline CDR1 SGDLS, CDR2 YYNGEE. CDR3 region: CATPGVGGNQPQHF. In nucleotides, the CDR3 is TGTGCCACCCCAGGGGTAGGCGGCAATCAGCCCCAGCATTTT.

The rearrangement uses TRBV2 and TRBJ2-1; a possible D gene is TRBD1 (6 bases). V lost 5 bases and J lost 7, with 15 bases in between. This CDR3 spans 14 amino acids. From germline, CDR1 is SNHLY and CDR2 FYNNEI. Here the CDR3 reads CASSSEQGRNEQFF. The CDR3 DNA reads as TGTGCCAGCAGTAGCGAACAGGGTCGGAATGAGCAGTTCTTC.

J is TRBJ1-2 and V is TRBV30; D perhaps matches TRBD1 (6 bases). With 1 base removed from V and 2 bases from J, the gap between germline ends came to 14 bases. The length of the CDR3 is 15 residues. Per germline, CDR1 GTSNPN and CDR2 SVGIG (reference sequence). The CDR3 reads CAWSEGGARNYGYTF. The DNA for the CDR3 is TGTGCCTGGAGTGAGGGGGGGGCGCGGAACTATGGCTACACCTTC.

The chain recombines TRBV6-2 or TRBV6-3 with TRBJ1-1; D is unresolved. Per the germline V gene, CDR1 is MNHEY and CDR2 is SVGEGT. The ends were cut back, 0 bases at V and 4 bases at J, with 6 bases in the middle. CDR3 length equals 13 residues. The CDR3 region is CASSYSAGTEAFF. The CDR3 region has the DNA TGTGCCAGCAGTTACTCAGCGGGCACTGAAGCTTTCTTT.

J is TRBJ1-2 and V is TRBV7-2, with D perhaps TRBD1 (5 bases). V gave up 5 bases and J gave up 4 bases, with 11 bases separating them. This CDR3 comprises 13 residues. Germline values: CDR1 SGHTA, CDR2 FQGNSA. CDR3: CASSQTAIYGYTF. The DNA for the CDR3 is TGTGCCAGCAGCCAGACAGCGATCTATGGCTACACCTTC.

This clone is a singleton in its sample. The chain combines TRBV18 with TRBJ2-5; no clear D gene. Germline-derived CDR1 and CDR2 are KGHSH and LQKENI. The CDR3 has 14 amino acids. Trimming removed 3 bases at V and 0 bases at J, with 8 bases between. Written as DNA, the CDR3 is TGTGCCAGCTCACCTGACACGCACCAAGAGACCCAGTACTTC. Encoded protein: CASSPDTHQETQYF.

This chain links TRBV24-1 with TRBJ2-3, with D possibly matching TRBD2 (7 bases). CDR3 length: 19 residues. Trimming took off 5 bases at V and 8 bases at J, with 31 bases between the two ends. Germline V gives CDR1 KGHDR, CDR2 SFDVKD. The CDR3 nucleotides read TGTGCCACCAGTGTTGCAAGGGGCGGGAGTTTTCGGCCCAGGGGTACGCAGTATTTT. Its translation: CATSVARGGSFRPRGTQYF.

The V gene is TRBV6-2 or TRBV6-3, the J gene TRBJ2-7, with D uncertain. Trimming pared 5 bases from V and 2 bases from J, leaving 4 bases between. Germline V gene data show CDR1 as MNHEY and CDR2 as SVGEGT. CDR3 length: 11 residues. CDR3 region: CASSQTYEQYF. CDR3 bases: TGTGCCAGCAGTCAGACCTACGAGCAGTACTTC.

The count of this clone is one. CDR3 loop: CASSLQGNPYNEQFF. CDR3 in DNA: TGCGCCAGCAGCTTACAGGGGAACCCCTACAATGAGCAGTTCTTC. The chain combines TRBV5-1 with TRBJ2-1, with 7 bases lining up with TRBD1. V lost 2 bases, J lost 2 bases, and 4 bases stayed unmatched. The germline gives CDR1 SGHRS, CDR2 YFSETQ. The CDR3 covers 15 residues.

This chain connects TRBV7-9 to TRBJ1-5; 7 nucleotides agree with TRBD1. The CDR3 covers 18 residues. Germline CDR1 is SEHNR and CDR2 is FQNEAQ (reference sequence). Germline trimming cut 5 bases from V and 2 bases from J; bases unmatched to any gene: 15. CDR3 in amino acids: CASSRGQRPGGGNQPQHF. The CDR3 bases are TGTGCCAGCAGCAGGGGACAGCGCCCCGGGGGTGGCAATCAGCCCCAGCATTTT.